The T cell receptor beta chain under discussion was sequenced for a study of identical twins. Notes on the study in general: Recombination models fit unrelated individuals' TCR alpha sharing but underestimated twins'. Weaker excess sharing between twins was seen in beta out-of-frame sequences. In cord blood, abundant beta clonotypes had fewer insertions; memory showed no trend.

A remark on this clonotype: Its specificity is not known.

TCRdb reprocessed the 5' RACE reads with MiXCR, giving one entry per CDR3 protein. There are more than 400,000 distinct CDR3 sequences in the sample; 12% to 15% occur only once, and about 0.4% lies in the top ten. Between the trimmed V and J ends, which lost 4 bases and 2 bases, there was a span of 13 bases. The germline CDR1 and CDR2 sequences are SGHRS and YFSETQ. CDR3 length: 15 amino acids. The sample was also reused in another study, on yellow fever vaccine responses in identical twins. That report notes: Each twin's T cell response to the vaccine was reported to look partly convergent and partly personalized.

The rearrangement joins TRBV5-1 to TRBJ1-3, with D unclear. Sequenced: CD4+ T cells sorted from blood. This TCR was recovered from a woman aged 18-29 years in good health. The CDR3 sequence: CASSIPQRAGNTIYF. Written as DNA, the CDR3 is TGCGCCAGCAGCATACCACAGAGGGCTGGAAACACCATATATTTT.